This is a list of T cell receptor beta chains from one sample in a study of early T cells in non-severe SARS-CoV-2 infection. MiXCR was run by TCRdb on the 5' RACE reads, yielding one entry per CDR3 protein. The sample carries 75,000 to 90,000 distinct CDR3 sequences, under 11% recorded once. Specimen: whole blood, collected at baseline. The receptor source for this set is an adult who was a healthcare worker with PCR-confirmed SARS-CoV-2 infection or an uninfected control (not recorded which). Both conserved end residues are part of each CDR3. D genes are given only for firm matches. Only some rows state a clone size, as once, few, many or a class for expanded clones.

D gene: TRBD1; J gene: TRBJ2-5; V gene: TRBV20-1; clone size: NA; CDR3 protein: CSALRQGALRETQYF; CDR3 DNA: TGCAGTGCTCTTCGACAGGGGGCTTTAAGAGAGACCCAGTACTTC
D gene: TRBD1; J gene: TRBJ2-1; V gene: TRBV6-6; clone size: many; CDR3 protein: CASTIGTVWPNSLSGSNEQFF; CDR3 DNA: TGTGCCAGCACCATCGGGACAGTTTGGCCCAACAGCTTATCGGGTAGTAATGAGCAGTTCTTC
D gene: NA; J gene: TRBJ2-1; V gene: TRBV7-6; clone size: many; CDR3 protein: CASGGYGGRGNEQFF; CDR3 DNA: TGTGCCAGCGGGGGCTATGGCGGGAGAGGGAATGAGCAGTTCTTC
D gene: NA; J gene: TRBJ2-3; V gene: TRBV20-1; clone size: few; CDR3 protein: CSGRALDTQYF; CDR3 DNA: TGCAGTGGACGCGCCCTAGATACGCAGTATTTT
D gene: NA; J gene: TRBJ1-1; V gene: TRBV7-8; clone size: NA; CDR3 protein: CANSLEGGAADTEAFF; CDR3 DNA: TGTGCCAACAGCTTAGAAGGGGGGGCGGCGGACACTGAAGCTTTCTTT
D gene: NA; J gene: TRBJ2-3; V gene: TRBV3-1; clone size: NA; CDR3 protein: CASSHSTLSTDTQYF; CDR3 DNA: TGTGCCAGCAGCCACTCAACTCTATCCACAGATACGCAGTATTTT
D gene: NA; J gene: TRBJ1-5; V gene: TRBV6-2/TRBV6-3; clone size: NA; CDR3 protein: CASMPHFTGRNQPQHF; CDR3 DNA: TGTGCCAGCATGCCCCACTTTACAGGACGCAATCAGCCCCAGCATTTT
D gene: NA; J gene: TRBJ1-4; V gene: TRBV5-5; clone size: NA; CDR3 protein: CASSLEQMDNEKLFF; CDR3 DNA: TGTGCCAGCAGCTTGGAACAGATGGATAATGAAAAACTGTTTTTT
D gene: NA; J gene: TRBJ2-7; V gene: TRBV28; clone size: NA; CDR3 protein: CASSFKFPYEQYF; CDR3 DNA: TGTGCCAGCAGTTTCAAGTTCCCCTACGAGCAGTACTTC
D gene: NA; J gene: TRBJ2-2; V gene: TRBV24-1; clone size: many; CDR3 protein: CATSDFPTAGELFF; CDR3 DNA: TGTGCCACCAGTGATTTTCCCACGGCCGGGGAACTGTTTTTT
D gene: NA; J gene: TRBJ2-5; V gene: TRBV20-1; clone size: few; CDR3 protein: CSAPRGETQYF; CDR3 DNA: TGCAGTGCCCCCAGGGGAGAGACCCAGTACTTC
D gene: TRBD2; J gene: TRBJ2-1; V gene: TRBV11-2; clone size: many; CDR3 protein: CASSPTTASGRYEQFF; CDR3 DNA: TGTGCCAGCAGCCCCACTACGGCTAGCGGGAGGTATGAGCAGTTCTTC
D gene: TRBD1; J gene: TRBJ2-2; V gene: TRBV5-1; clone size: few; CDR3 protein: CASTLTGESGTGELFF; CDR3 DNA: TGCGCCAGCACGTTGACAGGGGAGAGTGGCACCGGGGAGCTGTTTTTT
D gene: NA; J gene: TRBJ2-1; V gene: TRBV6-2/TRBV6-3; clone size: many; CDR3 protein: CATDGGPYNEQFF; CDR3 DNA: TGTGCCACCGATGGAGGCCCCTACAATGAGCAGTTCTTC
D gene: NA; J gene: TRBJ2-7; V gene: TRBV7-8; clone size: NA; CDR3 protein: CASSLVQDPPYEQYF; CDR3 DNA: TGTGCCAGCAGCTTAGTACAGGACCCCCCCTACGAGCAGTACTTC
D gene: NA; J gene: TRBJ2-1; V gene: TRBV2; clone size: many; CDR3 protein: CASSEITINEQFF; CDR3 DNA: TGTGCCAGCAGTGAAATAACCATAAATGAGCAGTTCTTC
D gene: TRBD1; J gene: TRBJ1-2; V gene: TRBV12-3/TRBV12-4; clone size: many; CDR3 protein: CASTYRGGYTF; CDR3 DNA: TGTGCCAGCACCTACAGGGGTGGCTACACCTTC
D gene: TRBD2; J gene: TRBJ2-1; V gene: TRBV20-1; clone size: NA; CDR3 protein: CSASWGGSYNEQFF; CDR3 DNA: TGCAGTGCTAGCTGGGGAGGGTCCTACAATGAGCAGTTCTTC
D gene: TRBD2; J gene: TRBJ2-7; V gene: TRBV5-1; clone size: NA; CDR3 protein: CASSLAGPAGGYEQYF; CDR3 DNA: TGCGCCAGCAGCTTGGCGGGTCCAGCGGGAGGGTACGAGCAGTACTTC
D gene: NA; J gene: TRBJ2-1; V gene: TRBV7-8; clone size: many; CDR3 protein: CASSPGRTTYNEQFF; CDR3 DNA: TGTGCCAGCAGCCCGGGGCGAACGACCTACAATGAGCAGTTCTTC
D gene: NA; J gene: TRBJ2-5; V gene: TRBV6-1; clone size: few; CDR3 protein: CASTAGPETQYF; CDR3 DNA: TGTGCCAGCACGGCAGGGCCTGAGACCCAGTACTTC
D gene: NA; J gene: TRBJ2-3; V gene: TRBV7-6; clone size: many; CDR3 protein: CASSLARNRLSTDTQYF; CDR3 DNA: TGTGCCAGCAGCTTAGCGCGTAACAGGCTAAGCACAGATACGCAGTATTTT
D gene: TRBD1; J gene: TRBJ2-7; V gene: TRBV10-3; clone size: NA; CDR3 protein: CAITLGQGRDEQYF; CDR3 DNA: TGTGCCATCACCCTGGGACAGGGGAGGGACGAGCAGTACTTC
D gene: NA; J gene: TRBJ2-7; V gene: TRBV12-3/TRBV12-4; clone size: NA; CDR3 protein: CASSLSGEIYEQYF; CDR3 DNA: TGTGCCAGCAGTTTATCGGGCGAAATTTACGAGCAGTACTTC
D gene: TRBD2; J gene: TRBJ2-2; V gene: TRBV28; clone size: NA; CDR3 protein: CASRRPGGTNTGELFF; CDR3 DNA: TGTGCCAGCAGGAGGCCCGGGGGGACGAACACCGGGGAGCTGTTTTTT
D gene: NA; J gene: TRBJ1-2; V gene: TRBV2; clone size: few; CDR3 protein: CASSETLVYGYTF; CDR3 DNA: TGTGCCAGCAGTGAAACCCTGGTCTATGGCTACACCTTC
D gene: TRBD2; J gene: TRBJ2-6; V gene: TRBV10-3; clone size: few; CDR3 protein: CASLGTSDLF; CDR3 DNA: TGTGCCTCCTTGGGCACTAGCGACCTTTTC
D gene: NA; J gene: TRBJ1-5; V gene: TRBV20-1; clone size: NA; CDR3 protein: CSARPGGNQPQHF; CDR3 DNA: TGCAGTGCTAGGCCTGGGGGCAATCAGCCCCAGCATTTT
D gene: TRBD1; J gene: TRBJ1-1; V gene: TRBV5-1; clone size: few; CDR3 protein: CASSSGDSPPNTEAFF; CDR3 DNA: TGCGCCAGCAGCTCCGGGGACAGCCCCCCGAACACTGAAGCTTTCTTT
D gene: NA; J gene: TRBJ1-5; V gene: TRBV6-5; clone size: few; CDR3 protein: CASSRTGNQPQHF; CDR3 DNA: TGTGCCAGCAGTCGGACAGGCAATCAGCCCCAGCATTTT
D gene: TRBD1; J gene: TRBJ1-5; V gene: TRBV7-6; clone size: few; CDR3 protein: CASSAGQSQPQHF; CDR3 DNA: TGTGCCAGCAGCGCGGGACAGAGCCAGCCCCAGCATTTT
D gene: TRBD2; J gene: TRBJ2-1; V gene: TRBV4-2; clone size: NA; CDR3 protein: CASSRTTSGRSHEQFF; CDR3 DNA: TGTGCCAGCAGCCGGACCACTAGCGGGAGGTCCCATGAGCAGTTCTTC
D gene: TRBD1; J gene: TRBJ2-3; V gene: TRBV7-8; clone size: few; CDR3 protein: CASSLAATGSGADTQYF; CDR3 DNA: TGTGCCAGCAGCTTAGCGGCGACAGGGAGCGGCGCAGATACGCAGTATTTT
D gene: NA; J gene: TRBJ2-7; V gene: TRBV21-1; clone size: many; CDR3 protein: CASSSRDRFGGYEQYF; CDR3 DNA: TGTGCCAGCAGCAGCCGGGACAGGTTCGGCGGCTACGAGCAGTACTTC
D gene: NA; J gene: TRBJ2-2; V gene: TRBV11-2; clone size: NA; CDR3 protein: CASSLELQGAGELFF; CDR3 DNA: TGTGCCAGCAGCTTAGAACTCCAGGGTGCCGGGGAGCTGTTTTTT
D gene: NA; J gene: TRBJ2-6; V gene: TRBV5-1; clone size: NA; CDR3 protein: CASSLVEGPSAANVLTF; CDR3 DNA: TGCGCCAGCAGCTTGGTGGAGGGCCCCTCTGCGGCCAACGTCCTGACTTTC
D gene: TRBD1; J gene: TRBJ1-5; V gene: TRBV6-1; clone size: many; CDR3 protein: CASSEVTGDYQPQHF; CDR3 DNA: TGTGCCAGCAGTGAAGTTACAGGGGATTATCAGCCCCAGCATTTT
D gene: TRBD1; J gene: TRBJ2-7; V gene: TRBV7-2; clone size: once; CDR3 protein: CASSRQGLGYEQYF; CDR3 DNA: TGTGCCAGCAGCCGACAGGGGTTGGGTTACGAGCAGTACTTC
D gene: NA; J gene: TRBJ2-7; V gene: TRBV3-1; clone size: NA; CDR3 protein: CASSQARGPGYEQYF; CDR3 DNA: TGTGCCAGCAGCCAAGCAAGAGGACCGGGGTACGAGCAGTACTTC
D gene: NA; J gene: TRBJ2-7; V gene: TRBV3-1; clone size: few; CDR3 protein: CASSHQALQYF; CDR3 DNA: TGTGCCAGCAGCCATCAAGCGCTGCAGTACTTC
D gene: NA; J gene: TRBJ2-7; V gene: TRBV25-1; clone size: many; CDR3 protein: CASSGRSYEQYF; CDR3 DNA: TGTGCCAGCTCGGGACGATCCTACGAGCAGTACTTC
D gene: NA; J gene: TRBJ1-4; V gene: TRBV27; clone size: few; CDR3 protein: CASSLRPGTEKLFF; CDR3 DNA: TGTGCCAGCAGTTTACGGCCAGGGACTGAAAAACTGTTTTTT
D gene: NA; J gene: TRBJ2-5; V gene: TRBV2; clone size: NA; CDR3 protein: CASSERAARGETQYF; CDR3 DNA: TGTGCCAGCAGTGAAAGGGCGGCCAGGGGAGAGACCCAGTACTTC
D gene: NA; J gene: TRBJ2-7; V gene: TRBV5-1; clone size: few; CDR3 protein: CASSYGQYEQYF; CDR3 DNA: TGCGCCAGCAGCTACGGACAGTACGAGCAGTACTTC
D gene: TRBD1; J gene: TRBJ2-7; V gene: TRBV18; clone size: NA; CDR3 protein: CASSQNPGTVTYEQYF; CDR3 DNA: TGTGCCAGCTCACAAAACCCCGGGACAGTAACCTACGAGCAGTACTTC
D gene: TRBD2; J gene: TRBJ2-2; V gene: TRBV7-3; clone size: NA; CDR3 protein: CASSQLAGGYTGELFF; CDR3 DNA: TGTGCCAGCAGCCAACTAGCGGGAGGCTACACCGGGGAGCTGTTTTTT
D gene: NA; J gene: TRBJ2-5; V gene: TRBV19; clone size: many; CDR3 protein: CASSPPTGMGETQYF; CDR3 DNA: TGTGCCAGTAGTCCTCCTACAGGGATGGGAGAGACCCAGTACTTC